The next 25 T cell receptor beta chains were all read from a single sample in a study of blood T cell repertoires in COVID-19. Sequenced by immunoSEQ multiplex PCR; TCRdb stores in-frame clones only, minus some. The data contain 200,000 to 250,000 clones, roughly 87% of them seen just once; the ten biggest clones take up about 12%. The sequenced sample consisted of peripheral blood. These receptors were taken from a woman between 18 and 30 years old who had recovered from COVID-19.

The CDR3 region has the DNA TGTGCCACCAGTGGAGGACTAGCGGGAGGAGATACGCAGTATTTT. Translating it yields CATSGGLAGGDTQYF. The chain has TRBV24-1 and TRBJ2-3; 14 bases fit TRBD2. The germline CDR1 and CDR2 sequences are KGHDR and SFDVKD. The CDR3 is 15 residues long. V shed 5 bases, J shed 5 bases, and the junction held 2 bases outside the gene matches.

A note on this clone: This CDR3 is also generated by other DNA sequences in the sample. This sequence joins TRBV19 and TRBJ1-2; D ambiguous. The length of the CDR3 is 12 residues. CDR1 and CDR2 (germline): LNHDA, SQIVND (reference sequence). The ends were cut back, 3 bases at V and 5 bases at J, with 7 bases in the middle. CDR3 bases: TGTGCCAGTAGTATGACGGGGTATGGCTACACCTTC. The encoded protein is CASSMTGYGYTF.

The chain carries TRBV10-3 and TRBJ2-1, with a possible D match to TRBD1 (6 bases). The CDR3 runs to 15 residues. CDR1 and CDR2 (germline): ENHRY, SYGVKD. Trimming removed 0 bases from V and 8 bases from J, with 14 bases in between. The CDR3 loop is CAISESGTPRHEQFF. CDR3 nucleotide sequence: TGTGCCATCAGTGAGTCGGGGACACCCCGCCATGAGCAGTTCTTC.

V is TRBV15 and J is TRBJ2-7, with D tentatively TRBD2 (5 bases). The germline V gene has CDR1 LNHNV and CDR2 YYDKDF (reference sequence). This CDR3 has 13 residues. Trimming cost V 4 bases and J 6 bases, with 13 bases left between them. For the CDR3, the DNA is TGTGCCACCAGCATCCCTAGCTCTCCCGAGCAGTACTTC. Translation gives CATSIPSSPEQYF.

This clone appeared a few times. J is TRBJ1-1 and V is TRBV6-2 or TRBV6-3; no reliable D call. V was cut by 8 bases and J by 7 bases, with 17 bases left in between. Germline V CDR1 and CDR2: MNHEY, SVGEGT. The length of the CDR3 is 13 residues. The CDR3 DNA is TGTGCCAGCCGATACTACGGACGGGATGAAGCTTTCTTT. As protein: CASRYYGRDEAFF.

V and J are TRBV29-1 and TRBJ2-1; D ambiguous. Germline V gives CDR1 SQVTM, CDR2 ANQGSEA. V lost 8 bases and J 8 bases, leaving 13 bases between the germline ends. This CDR3 has 11 residues. The CDR3 DNA reads TGCAGCCCGGGTTACAGAGATGAGCAGTTCTTC. As protein: CSPGYRDEQFF.

This clone appeared a few times. The chain carries TRBV27 and TRBJ1-1, with 7 positions matching TRBD1. Germline V gene data show CDR1 as MNHEY and CDR2 as SMNVEV (reference sequence). The J segment lost 1 base and the V segment lost 9 bases, leaving 5 bases of the junction unmatched. The length of the CDR3 is 13 residues. The CDR3 loop is CARGDRENTEAFF. The CDR3 DNA follows: TGTGCCAGGGGCGACAGGGAGAACACTGAAGCTTTCTTT.

CDR3 sequence reads: CASNDAEQETQYF. The CDR3 DNA follows: TGTGCCAGCAACGACGCGGAGCAAGAGACCCAGTACTTC. The V and J genes are TRBV12-3 or TRBV12-4 and TRBJ2-5; D gene unclear. The CDR3 is made up of 13 amino acids. V shed 7 bases and J shed 2 bases, with 11 bases lying between them.

The gene calls are TRBV5-1 and TRBJ1-1, with 7 bases that match TRBD1. The germline gives CDR1 SGHRS, CDR2 YFSETQ. The J segment lost 1 base and the V segment lost 5 bases, leaving 14 bases of the junction unmatched. The CDR3 covers 17 residues. The CDR3 reads CASSRGGTAITNTEAFF. The CDR3, as DNA: TGCGCCAGCAGTCGAGGTGGGACAGCTATTACGAACACTGAAGCTTTCTTT.

V usage is TRBV7-2 and J usage is TRBJ2-5; TRBD1 might be the D (5 bases). V lost 0 bases, J lost 1 base, and 9 bases lay in between. The CDR3 loop spans 15 amino acids. In germline, CDR1 is SGHTA, CDR2 FQGNSA. The CDR3 protein is CASSLAQGPQETQYF. CDR3 coding DNA: TGTGCCAGCAGCTTAGCGCAGGGCCCCCAAGAGACCCAGTACTTC. The whole variable domain, filled in from reference TRBV7-2 and TRBJ2-5, reads GAGVSQSPSNKVTEKGKDVELRCDPISGHTALYWYRQSLGQGLEFLIYFQGNSAPDKSGLPSDRFSAERTGGSVSTLTIQRTQQEDSAVYLCASSLAQGPQETQYFGPGTRLLVL.

The V gene is TRBV3-1 (or the pseudogene TRBV3-2), the J gene TRBJ2-2; D might be TRBD2 (6 bases). Trimming cost V 9 bases and J 4 bases, with 15 bases left between them. The CDR3 loop spans 14 amino acids. Germline V gives CDR1 LGHDT, CDR2 YNNKEL (reference sequence). The CDR3: CASRPWGVTGELFF. CDR3 coding DNA: TGTGCCAGTCGCCCCTGGGGGGTCACCGGGGAGCTGTTTTTT.

This chain links TRBV3-1 (or the pseudogene TRBV3-2) with TRBJ1-1; tentatively, D is TRBD1 (6 bases). This CDR3 has 13 residues. Germline V gene lookup returns CDR1 LGHDT and CDR2 YNNKEL (reference sequence). The V end was cut by 4 bases, the J end by 3 bases, with 9 bases between. CDR3 sequence reads: CASSLRTDTEAFF. The CDR3 nucleotides are TGTGCCAGCAGCCTCCGGACAGACACTGAAGCTTTCTTT.

The rearrangement uses TRBV24-1 and TRBJ2-4, with TRBD2 matching 7 bases. Trimming removed 2 bases from V and 8 bases from J; junction bases left unmatched: 8. Germline values: CDR1 KGHDR, CDR2 SFDVKD. This CDR3 contains 15 residues. CDR3: CATSDSYIREDIQYF. The CDR3 DNA sequence: TGTGCCACCAGTGATTCTTACATCCGGGAGGACATTCAGTACTTC.

CDR3 residues: CASSLGEGFLETQYF. The CDR3 region has the DNA TGTGCCAGTAGTCTCGGGGAGGGTTTCTTGGAGACCCAGTACTTC. This sequence joins TRBV19 and TRBJ2-5, with 7 bases fitting TRBD2. J was trimmed by 5 bases and V by 5 bases; bases with no gene match: 11. Germline V gives CDR1 LNHDA, CDR2 SQIVND (reference sequence). There are 15 residues in the CDR3.

The chain carries TRBV19 and TRBJ2-1, with 8 bases aligning to TRBD2. The CDR3 spans 15 residues. CDR1 is LNHDA and CDR2 is SQIVND in the germline V gene (reference sequence). The V and J ends lost 5 bases and 0 bases, in that order; junction bases with no gene match: 3. The CDR3 spells CASSVSGSSYNEQFF. The CDR3 nucleotides read TGTGCCAGTAGTGTCAGCGGGAGCTCCTACAATGAGCAGTTCTTC.

This chain joins TRBV3-1 (or the pseudogene TRBV3-2) and TRBJ1-2; tentative D call: TRBD1 (5 bases). The CDR3 totals 14 residues. The germline V gene encodes CDR1 LGHDT and CDR2 YNNKEL (reference sequence). The V end was cut by 4 bases, the J end by 5 bases, with 14 bases between. This CDR3 reads CASSPVGKGYGYTF. The DNA of the CDR3 is TGTGCCAGCAGCCCCGTGGGGAAGGGGTATGGCTACACCTTC.

This chain connects TRBV5-6 to TRBJ2-1; TRBD2 agrees at 9 bases. The CDR3 is 17 residues long. The germline gives CDR1 SGHDT, CDR2 YYEEEE. The trim removed 5 bases at V and 8 bases at J, leaving 17 bases unmatched. The CDR3 region has the DNA TGTGCCAGCAGTTTTGCTAGCGGGATTATTATTGGGGATGAGCAGTTCTTC. Its protein is CASSFASGIIIGDEQFF.

V is TRBV6-2 or TRBV6-3 and J is TRBJ2-1; 12 bases match TRBD2. V was clipped by 2 bases and J by 5 bases; unmatched bases: 4. Germline V gene data show CDR1 as MNHEY and CDR2 as SVGEGT. This CDR3 is 16 amino acids long. The CDR3 reads CASSYLLAGGDNEQFF. The CDR3 nucleotides are TGTGCCAGCAGTTACCTCCTAGCGGGAGGGGACAATGAGCAGTTCTTC.

The rearrangement uses TRBV2 and TRBJ1-1; D is perhaps TRBD1 (5 bases). CDR1 is SNHLY, CDR2 FYNNEI, per germline. The CDR3 has 13 residues. V was pared by 4 bases and J by 3 bases, with 9 bases between. For the CDR3, the DNA is TGTGCCAGCAGTGTTAGCAGGGACACTGAAGCTTTCTTT. This gives the protein CASSVSRDTEAFF.

This clone was recorded once. The J gene is TRBJ2-7, the V gene TRBV9, with D uncertain. This CDR3 contains 13 residues. CDR1 is SGDLS and CDR2 is YYNGEE in the germline V gene. With 0 bases removed from V and 6 bases from J, the gap between germline ends came to 10 bases. The CDR3 spells CASSVDWSGEQYF. The CDR3 bases are TGTGCCAGCAGCGTAGACTGGTCCGGCGAGCAGTACTTC. Using reference TRBV9 and TRBJ2-7 for the parts outside the CDR3, the full variable domain is DSGVTQTPKHLITATGQRVTLRCSPRSGDLSVYWYQQSLDQGLQFLIQYYNGEERAKGNILERFSAQQFPDLHSELNLSSLELGDSALYFCASSVDWSGEQYFGPGTRLTVT.

The chain employs TRBV27 and TRBJ2-7; maybe TRBD2 (6 bases). V lost 3 bases, J lost 9 bases, and 18 bases lay in between. The CDR3 loop spans 14 amino acids. The germline gives CDR1 MNHEY, CDR2 SMNVEV (reference sequence). The CDR3 DNA reads as TGTGCCAGCAGTTTTAACCCGGAGGGAATTAGGCAGTACTTC. It is translated as CASSFNPEGIRQYF.

This chain joins TRBV18 and TRBJ1-3; D is undetermined. The CDR3 totals 12 residues. V dropped 3 bases and J dropped 4 bases, with 4 bases sitting between them. Germline CDR1 reads KGHSH; CDR2 reads LQKENI. CDR3 protein: CASSPQGNTIYF. As DNA, the CDR3 is TGTGCCAGCTCACCCCAAGGAAACACCATATATTTT. The full variable domain, with the rest looked up from reference TRBV18 and TRBJ1-3, is NAGVMQNPRHLVRRRGQEARLRCSPMKGHSHVYWYRQLPEEGLKFMVYLQKENIIDESGMPKERFSAEFPKEGPSILRIQQVVRGDSAAYFCASSPQGNTIYFGEGSWLTVV.

This chain uses TRBV19 with TRBJ2-1, with a tentative D call TRBD2 (6 bases). CDR3 size: 14 residues. Germline CDR1 and CDR2: LNHDA and SQIVND (reference sequence). V gave up 2 bases and J gave up 3 bases, with 8 bases separating them. In nucleotides, the CDR3 is TGTGCCAGTAGTATACCGGGAGTCTACAATGAGCAGTTCTTC. Encoded protein: CASSIPGVYNEQFF.

This clone was counted a few times. The rearrangement links TRBV30 to TRBJ2-2, with 8 positions matching TRBD2. Germline assignment: CDR1 GTSNPN and CDR2 SVGIG (reference sequence). There are 15 residues in the CDR3. V lost 0 bases and J lost 6; bases outside the gene matches: 6. CDR3: CAWSVNSGIAGELFF. The CDR3 region has the DNA TGTGCCTGGAGTGTCAATAGCGGGATCGCCGGGGAGCTGTTTTTT.

This rearrangement joins TRBV18 to TRBJ2-3, with TRBD1 identical over 7 bases. Losses at the gene ends were 6 bases for V and 1 base for J; bases not matched to a gene: 4. The CDR3 has 14 amino acids. Germline-derived CDR1 and CDR2 are KGHSH and LQKENI. The CDR3 loop reads CASSLDRGTDTQYF. The CDR3 DNA sequence: TGTGCCAGCTCCCTAGACAGGGGCACAGATACGCAGTATTTT.